These 23 T cell receptor beta chains were sequenced from one sample in a study of shared clonotypes between healthy human individuals. Profiling relied on immunoSEQ multiplex PCR, and the TCRdb table lists in-frame clones only, not all of them. The data show about 2.3 million clones, just under 95% seen once. Material: naive CD4+ T cells from PBMCs. Regarding subset: CD45RA+ positively selected. The source is a man younger than 35 in good health. Some clones in this sample may be carry-over from other donors' samples.

The chain couples TRBV7-9 to TRBJ1-2, with 9 bases fitting TRBD1. The CDR3 consists of 17 residues. Germline V gene lookup returns CDR1 SEHNR and CDR2 FQNEAQ (reference sequence). Trimming at V came to 5 bases and at J to 4 bases, leaving 14 bases not matched to a gene. The CDR3 sequence: CASSLRTGDNPPYGYTF. In DNA, the CDR3 is TGTGCCAGCAGCCTACGGACAGGGGATAACCCCCCCTATGGCTACACCTTC.

The rearrangement links TRBV6-1 to TRBJ1-1; 7 bases fit TRBD1. Germline V gives CDR1 MNHNS, CDR2 SASEGT. V dropped 5 bases and J dropped 3; count of bases not matched to a gene: 6. The CDR3 sequence is 14 residues long. The CDR3 bases are TGTGCCAGCAGTAAAAGACAGGGCGACACTGAAGCTTTCTTT. The encoded protein is CASSKRQGDTEAFF.

This rearrangement joins TRBV14 to TRBJ1-4; 7 positions match TRBD1. CDR3 length: 16 amino acids. The germline V gene encodes CDR1 SGHDN and CDR2 FVKESK. V lost 4 bases and J lost 1; bases outside the gene matches: 6. The CDR3, as DNA: TGTGCCAGCAGCCGCACAGGGGCCGGAACTAATGAAAAACTGTTTTTT. It specifies CASSRTGAGTNEKLFF.

This clone occurred once. The rearrangement joins TRBV7-2 to TRBJ2-7; D gene unclear. The CDR3 sequence is 12 residues long. Germline V gives CDR1 SGHTA, CDR2 FQGNSA. V lost 3 bases to trimming and J lost 8 bases, with 11 bases between them. The CDR3: CASSFRARQQYF. The CDR3 bases are TGTGCCAGCAGCTTTCGAGCACGTCAGCAGTACTTC.

V and J are TRBV7-9 and TRBJ2-7, with D tentatively TRBD1 or TRBD2 (5 bases each). Trimming shortened V by 1 base and J by 0 bases, and 10 bases separated the two germline ends. The CDR3 contains 15 residues. Germline CDR1 SEHNR, CDR2 FQNEAQ (reference sequence). For the CDR3, the DNA is TGTGCCAGCAGCTTAGAGGGACGGAGCTCCTACGAGCAGTACTTC. As protein: CASSLEGRSSYEQYF. The entire variable domain, with the rest obtained from reference TRBV7-9 and TRBJ2-7, is as follows: DTGVSQNPRHKITKRGQNVTFRCDPISEHNRLYWYRQTLGQGPEFLTYFQNEAQLEKSRLLSDRFSAERPKGSFSTLEIQRTEQGDSAMYLCASSLEGRSSYEQYFGPGTRLTVT.

The V and J genes are TRBV27 and TRBJ2-5; no reliable D call. Trimming pared 1 base from V and 4 bases from J, leaving 10 bases between. Germline V gives CDR1 MNHEY, CDR2 SMNVEV (reference sequence). This CDR3 has 14 residues. CDR3 sequence reads: CASSLYPFLETQYF. The CDR3, as DNA: TGTGCCAGCAGTTTATACCCCTTCCTAGAGACCCAGTACTTC.

Details on this clone: At one end the junction does not follow the germline gene, possibly because of a read error. The chain employs TRBV2 and TRBJ1-2; D is unclear. CDR1 SNHLY and CDR2 FYNNEI come from the germline V gene. CDR3 length: 12 amino acids. This CDR3 reads CASNEGNYGYTF. The CDR3 nucleotides read TGTGCCAGCAATGAAGGGAACTATGGCTACACCTTC.

The gene calls are TRBV7-2 and TRBJ2-1; D remains ambiguous. Germline CDR1 reads SGHTA; CDR2 reads FQGNSA. V was cut by 1 base and J by 5 bases, with 12 bases left in between. This CDR3 is 15 amino acids long. CDR3 bases: TGTGCCAGCAGCTTAGAAGTGGCCTCGAACAATGAGCAGTTCTTC. This gives the protein CASSLEVASNNEQFF.

This clone was observed once. The chain couples TRBV19 to TRBJ2-5; 10 nucleotides align to TRBD1. Germline CDR1 LNHDA, CDR2 SQIVND (reference sequence). The ends lost 5 bases at V and 3 bases at J; junction bases unmatched: 12. CDR3 length: 17 amino acids. The CDR3 sequence: CASSFPAAGTGEETQYF. The CDR3 bases are TGTGCCAGTAGTTTTCCTGCCGCCGGGACAGGGGAAGAGACCCAGTACTTC.

The J gene is TRBJ2-5, the V gene TRBV7-9, with a tentative D call TRBD2 (6 bases). The germline gives CDR1 SEHNR, CDR2 FQNEAQ (reference sequence). This CDR3 has 16 amino acids. Trimming removed 5 bases at V and 1 base at J, with 17 bases between. DNA of the CDR3: TGTGCCAGCAGCGGCAGGGTTGGGGGGACCCAAGAGACCCAGTACTTC. The encoded protein is CASSGRVGGTQETQYF.

The chain employs TRBV4-1 and TRBJ2-5; a weak D match, TRBD2 (6 bases). Per the germline V gene, CDR1 is MGHRA and CDR2 is YSYEKL. V gave up 0 bases and J gave up 9 bases, with 17 bases separating them. The CDR3 is 15 amino acids. The CDR3 here is CASSQDDSGTWAQYF. The CDR3 coding sequence is TGCGCCAGCAGCCAAGATGATAGCGGTACGTGGGCCCAGTACTTC.

The genes are TRBV5-1 and TRBJ2-2, with D hard to call. Germline V CDR1 and CDR2: SGHRS, YFSETQ. The germline V and J ends were trimmed by 2 bases and 0 bases, with 2 bases remaining between them. The CDR3 sequence is 13 residues long. The CDR3, as DNA: TGCGCCAGCAGCTTTCCGAACACCGGGGAGCTGTTTTTT. Translated: CASSFPNTGELFF.

V usage is TRBV28 and J usage is TRBJ1-2; no firm D call. CDR1 is MDHEN, CDR2 SYDVKM, per germline. This CDR3 region has 10 residues. The germline V and J ends were trimmed by 6 bases and 8 bases, with 7 bases remaining between them. Here the CDR3 DNA reads TGTGCCAGCAGGAGAGGCGGCTACACCTTC. Translating it yields CASRRGGYTF.

Turning to this clone: This sample also contains other DNA sequences that code for the same CDR3. The V and J genes are TRBV10-2 and TRBJ2-1; 14 bases agree with TRBD2. The ends lost 6 bases at V and 7 bases at J; junction bases unmatched: 2. CDR3 length: 14 amino acids. Looked up from germline, CDR1 is WSHSY and CDR2 is SAAADI. The CDR3 nucleotides are TGCGCCAGCAGCGGGACTAGCGGGAGAAATGAGCAGTTCTTC. The encoded protein is CASSGTSGRNEQFF.

The V gene is TRBV5-1, the J gene TRBJ2-7; weak D call: TRBD1 (6 bases). V was cut by 4 bases and J by 3 bases, with 14 bases left in between. The CDR3 consists of 14 residues. Germline V gene sequence: CDR1 SGHRS, CDR2 YFSETQ. The CDR3 DNA follows: TGCGCCAGCAGCGCCGGACAGACCCTCTACGAGCAGTACTTC. It encodes CASSAGQTLYEQYF.

The chain joins TRBV7-2 to TRBJ1-2, with D hard to call. The germline V and J ends were trimmed by 1 base and 4 bases, with 10 bases remaining between them. Germline loops: CDR1 SGHTA, CDR2 FQGNSA. The CDR3 covers 14 residues. Here the CDR3 reads CASSLDGSVYGYTF. CDR3 in DNA: TGTGCCAGCAGCTTAGACGGGAGTGTCTATGGCTACACCTTC.

This chain connects TRBV28 to TRBJ1-1; D remains unclear. The CDR3 runs 15 residues. In germline, CDR1 is MDHEN, CDR2 SYDVKM. V lost 1 base to trimming and J lost 10 bases, with 19 bases between them. The chain's CDR3 is CASSLSALRGPGAFF. In nucleotides, the CDR3 is TGTGCCAGCAGTTTATCAGCCCTGCGTGGGCCAGGAGCTTTCTTT.

The chain employs TRBV28 and TRBJ2-4; no firm D call. V gave up 4 bases and J gave up 7 bases, with 14 bases separating them. This CDR3 contains 14 residues. Germline V gene lookup returns CDR1 MDHEN and CDR2 SYDVKM. CDR3 in DNA: TGTGCCAGCAGTTCCCCCCTGGAAGGGAACATTCAGTACTTC. It codes for CASSSPLEGNIQYF.

The chain couples TRBV19 to TRBJ1-5; possible D gene TRBD1, 6 bases. The CDR3 consists of 13 residues. The germline V and J ends were trimmed by 6 bases and 7 bases, with 13 bases remaining between them. Per germline, CDR1 LNHDA and CDR2 SQIVND (reference sequence). The CDR3 region is CASRRGAGQPQHF. DNA of the CDR3: TGTGCCAGTAGGCGGGGGGCGGGACAGCCCCAGCATTTT. The full variable domain, in which reference TRBV19 and TRBJ1-5 provide the parts outside the CDR3, is DGGITQSPKYLFRKEGQNVTLSCEQNLNHDAMYWYRQDPGQGLRLIYYSQIVNDFQKGDIAEGYSVSREKKESFPLTVTSAQKNPTAFYLCASRRGAGQPQHFGDGTRLSIL.

CDR3 nucleotides: TGTGCCAGCAGCTCCCACACGCGACTAGCTGCGCAACAGTACTTC. Translating it yields CASSSHTRLAAQQYF. The J gene is TRBJ2-7, the V gene TRBV11-2; 7 nucleotides match TRBD2. The CDR3 sequence is 15 residues long. The junction had 16 bases not matched to a gene; V was cut back by 4 bases and J by 10 bases. CDR1 and CDR2 (germline): SGHAT, FQNNGV.

The rearrangement joins TRBV29-1 to TRBJ2-5; 7 positions match TRBD1. With the DNA end fitting TRBJ2-7 better, the J assignment may be wrong. In germline, CDR1 is SQVTM, CDR2 ANQGSEA. The CDR3 consists of 14 residues. As DNA, the CDR3 is TGCAGCGTTCCAAGACAGGGAAGCGATGACGAGCAGTACTTC. Amino acids: CSVPRQGSDDEQYF.

The rearrangement links TRBV7-8 to TRBJ1-3; no clear D. V was shortened by 1 base and J by 4 bases, with 11 bases between the two germline ends. Germline V lookup: CDR1 SGHVS, CDR2 FQNEAQ. This CDR3 spans 15 amino acids. The CDR3 loop reads CASSLDGPVGNTIYF. The CDR3 region has the DNA TGTGCCAGCAGCTTAGATGGACCAGTAGGAAACACCATATATTTT.

V usage is TRBV28 and J usage is TRBJ1-2; 9 bases line up with TRBD1. Unmatched junction bases numbered 12, after V lost 8 bases and J lost 5 bases. The germline CDR1 and CDR2 sequences are MDHEN and SYDVKM. CDR3 length: 15 residues. The DNA of the CDR3 is TGTGCCAGCTTCCCTGATCCGGGACAGGGATATGGCTACACCTTC. Translating gives CASFPDPGQGYGYTF.